This note documents a single T cell receptor (beta chain) sequence. As yet, its antigen is unknown. The data were obtained in a study of cytomegalovirus exposure and HLA in healthy donors. The study, taken as a whole, reports: Later findings reportedly placed an Asian-associated ancestry cluster below the approximately 630-donor mean for N-insertions.

Deletions cut 0 bases from V and 9 bases from J, with 6 bases between. The CDR3 loop spans 12 amino acids. The germline gives CDR1 LGHNA, CDR2 YNFKEQ. PCR amplification relied on 60 Vbeta primers (plus 13 Jbeta primers). The data were produced by immunoSEQ multiplex PCR, yet TCRdb's version contains in-frame clones alone and is incomplete. The table includes 95,000 to 150,000 clones, roughly 80% detected once. This receptor was obtained from a man aged 18 to 35 in good health and CMV-seropositive. Sample: PBMCs. This chain connects TRBV4-2 to TRBJ2-4, with D unclear. The CDR3 spells CASSQDWAIQYF. In nucleotides, the CDR3 is TGTGCCAGCAGCCAAGATTGGGCCATTCAGTACTTC.